This is a list of T cell receptor beta chains from one sample in a study of beta chain features in type 1 diabetes. Assay used: immunoSEQ multiplex PCR; TCRdb lists only in-frame clones, some missing. The top ten hold 0.08% to 0.095% of the sample, which has about 160,000 clones, around 63% seen once. Sequencing input: naive CD4+ T cells from blood. The receptor set was obtained from a man aged 25-45 years with type 1 diabetes. Each CDR3 is given with its conserved first and last residue. Some rows mark clone size as missing; the rest say once, few, many or name a class of expanded clone.

>.|TRBJ2-7|TRBV7-2
CASRPTGGAEQYF
>.|TRBJ2-5|TRBV5-1
CASSLGPRQETQYF
>.|TRBJ2-1|TRBV7-2
CASSHGTRQGNNEQFF
>once|TRBJ2-1|TRBV11-2
CASSLAQYNEQFF
>.|TRBJ1-6|TRBV5-1
CASTGVESSPLHF
>.|TRBJ2-5|TRBV7-9
CASSLVSRETQYF
>.|TRBJ2-7|TRBV7-9
CASSPPMSEQYF
>few|TRBJ2-5|TRBV29-1
CSVVGPNGGTQYF
>.|TRBJ2-7|TRBV4-1
CASSQESGQGNYEQYF
>.|TRBJ1-6|TRBV29-1
CSVSITGGNSPLHF
>few|TRBJ2-3|TRBV29-1
CSVNLDAPDTQYF
>once|TRBJ2-1|TRBV9
CASSVAGGVYNEQFF
>.|TRBJ2-5|TRBV29-1
CSVERQTKETQYF
>.|TRBJ1-2|TRBV5-6
CASSQSTAAYGYTF
>.|TRBJ1-6|TRBV27
CASSLDSWNSPLHF
>.|TRBJ1-2|TRBV28
CASSQHTQGADGYTF
>.|TRBJ1-5|TRBV5-6
CASSVGPNQPQHF
>.|TRBJ2-6|TRBV7-2
CASSLNGADAGANVLTF
>.|TRBJ2-3|TRBV5-4
CASSPDSSSTDTQYF
>.|TRBJ2-4|TRBV10-3
CAISEGLAGKNIQYF
>.|TRBJ1-4|TRBV2
CASRGTGRRSEKLFF
>.|TRBJ2-3|TRBV9
CASSVEAGGDTQYF
>.|TRBJ2-7|TRBV15
CATSIIDRPGEQYF
>.|TRBJ1-6|TRBV4-3
CASSQERAAPGNYSPLHF
>.|TRBJ1-2|TRBV7-9
CASRPSGTDYGYTF
>.|TRBJ1-5|TRBV30
CAWRGDLNQPQHF
>once|TRBJ2-6|TRBV7-9
CASSLEGYSGANVLTF
>.|TRBJ2-3|TRBV7-9
CASSIGTDTQYF
>.|TRBJ2-5|TRBV7-2
CASSLVAQPLQETQYF